This T cell receptor (beta chain) was found in a study of blood T cells in healthy people across ages. V lost 4 bases and J lost 4, with 9 bases in between. This CDR3 has 13 residues. Per the germline V gene, CDR1 is MNHEY and CDR2 is SVGAGI. Study-wide points: Age brought a roughly linear fall in TCR beta diversity measured per million T cells.

About this clonotype itself: The target antigen is unknown.

A J-beta primer mix and a sample-barcoded 5' primer were used in a second PCR of about 7 to 12 cycles. TCRdb ran MiXCR on the 5' RACE reads and lists one entry per CDR3 protein. This table holds around 870,000 distinct CDR3 sequences, more than 25% found once. The specimen was blood. This receptor was taken from a woman of 80 years or more in good health. The chain carries TRBV6-5 and TRBJ2-3, with D possibly being TRBD2 (6 bases). The CDR3, as DNA: TGTGCCAGCAGTTCCTCTAGCGCAGATACGCAGTATTTT. Translation: CASSSSSADTQYF.